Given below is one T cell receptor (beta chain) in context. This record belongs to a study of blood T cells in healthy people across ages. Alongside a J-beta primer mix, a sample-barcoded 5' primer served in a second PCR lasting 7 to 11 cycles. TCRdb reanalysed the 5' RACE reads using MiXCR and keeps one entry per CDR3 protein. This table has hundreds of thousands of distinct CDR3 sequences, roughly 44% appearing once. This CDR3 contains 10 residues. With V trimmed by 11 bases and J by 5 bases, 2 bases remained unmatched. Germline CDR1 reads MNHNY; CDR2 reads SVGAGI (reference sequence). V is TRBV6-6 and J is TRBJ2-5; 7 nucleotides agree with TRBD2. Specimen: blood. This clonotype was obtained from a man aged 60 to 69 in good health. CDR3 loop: CAAGRETQYF. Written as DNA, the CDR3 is TGTGCCGCCGGGAGGGAGACCCAGTACTTC.